This TCR beta chain comes out of a study of T cell responses to AZD1222 COVID-19 vaccine. Broader study findings: Repertoires were collected only later (after the peak T cell response had occurred). A rise in Spike-specific TCR breadth and depth followed two AZD1222 doses.

Produced via immunoSEQ multiplex PCR; TCRdb's table is partial and in-frame only. The sample records more than 90,000 clones, 85% to 90% being singletons. For this clone: Its antigen remains unknown.

CDR1 is ENHRY, CDR2 SYGVKD, per germline. This CDR3 region has 15 residues. The V gene end was trimmed by 4 bases and the J gene end by 2 bases; junction bases not matched to a gene: 6. The chain joins TRBV10-3 to TRBJ2-7; TRBD2 matches 9 bases. Sequences were derived from peripheral blood, sampled 28 days after the second AZD1222 dose. The sequence was obtained from an adult who received the AZD1222 COVID-19 vaccine. The CDR3 here is CAISGLAEGTYEQYF. For the CDR3, the DNA is TGTGCCATCAGTGGACTAGCGGAAGGCACCTACGAGCAGTACTTC.